This T cell receptor beta chain was captured in a study of CD8 T cells in ankylosing spondylitis. The V and J ends lost 5 bases and 6 bases respectively, with 12 bases between them. Germline CDR1 is KGHDR and CDR2 is SFDVKD. The CDR3 extends over 14 amino acids. Each CDR3 protein is one row after TCRdb ran MiXCR on the 5' RACE reads. The sample records around 770,000 distinct CDR3 sequences, over 15% being singletons. Study observations and caveats: Typical of ankylosing spondylitis blood, it appeared, was a TCR beta motif of fewer than ten highly homologous variants.

This clonotype turned up a few times. The antigen is unknown. The sequence was collected from a male donor with ankylosing spondylitis. The chain is built from TRBV24-1 and TRBJ2-2, with D possibly matching TRBD1 (6 bases). The source material was blood, either unsorted or a sorted T cell fraction (not recorded which). CDR3 coding DNA: TGTGCCACCAGTGGGGCAGGGGAGTCCGGGGAGCTGTTTTTT. This sequence encodes CATSGAGESGELFF.